Listed below are T cell receptor beta chains from one sample, sequenced in a study of blood T cell repertoires in COVID-19. The method was immunoSEQ multiplex PCR; TCRdb's version includes in-frame clones alone and lacks a portion of them. Of approximately 290,000 clones in the sample, around nine tenths are singletons; the top ten hold around 0.84%. The sequencing input was peripheral blood. These receptors all come from a man between 25 and 39 years old with acute or convalescent COVID-19. CDR3s include the opening cysteine and the closing phenylalanine or tryptophan. A D gene is named only where the DNA matches it firmly. Not all rows give a size; the values are once, few, many and, for expanded clones, a class.

cdr3_length | d_call | clone_size | j_call | v_call | cdr3_nt | cdr3_aa
14 | NA | NA | TRBJ2-1 | TRBV5-1 | TGCGCCAGCAGCTTCTCCCCCCCGGTCAATGAGCAGTTCTTC | CASSFSPPVNEQFF
13 | NA | few | TRBJ1-4 | TRBV14 | TGTGCCAGCAGCCACATCAATGATGAAAAACTGTTTTTT | CASSHINDEKLFF
19 | TRBD2 | NA | TRBJ2-3 | TRBV10-2 | TGCGCCAGCAGTGAGACCTACCTACTAGCGGGGGCCTTCACAGATACGCAGTATTTT | CASSETYLLAGAFTDTQYF
13 | TRBD1 | NA | TRBJ1-2 | TRBV19 | TGTGCCAGTAGTATTCAGGGGGACTATGGCTACACCTTC | CASSIQGDYGYTF
15 | NA | NA | TRBJ1-2 | TRBV18 | TGTGCCAGCTCACCACCCATAGACGGGGAGCATGGCTACACCTTC | CASSPPIDGEHGYTF
15 | NA | NA | TRBJ2-1 | TRBV14 | TGTGCCAGCAGCCTTGGAGGCAGCTACTACAATGAGCAGTTCTTC | CASSLGGSYYNEQFF
16 | TRBD2 | NA | TRBJ2-1 | TRBV19 | TGTGCCAGTAGAGGGACTAGCGGGACCCCCTACAATGAGCAGTTCTTC | CASRGTSGTPYNEQFF
15 | NA | NA | TRBJ1-2 | TRBV11-2 | TGTGCCAGCAGCTTAGATCGAACCACAGGCCACGGCTACACCTTC | CASSLDRTTGHGYTF
15 | NA | NA | TRBJ1-1 | TRBV4-1 | TGCGCCAGCAGCCATGCCACCGGCGGGGGGATTGAAGCTTTCTTT | CASSHATGGGIEAFF
16 | TRBD1 | once | TRBJ1-6 | TRBV18 | TGTGCCAGCTCACCACTCGACAGGGATTATAATTCACCCCTCCACTTT | CASSPLDRDYNSPLHF
11 | NA | NA | TRBJ1-2 | TRBV19 | TGTGCCAGTAGTAAGGGGTATGGCTACACCTTC | CASSKGYGYTF
14 | NA | NA | TRBJ1-5 | TRBV28 | TGTGCCAGCAGTTTAGGCCTTAAAAATCAGCCCCAGCATTTT | CASSLGLKNQPQHF
15 | TRBD1 | NA | TRBJ2-1 | TRBV12-5 | TGTGCTAGTGGTTTACAGGGGGCCGGTTACAATGAGCAGTTCTTC | CASGLQGAGYNEQFF
13 | NA | NA | TRBJ1-1 | TRBV6-5 | TGTGCCAGCAGTTACTCGGGAGGCACTGAAGCTTTCTTT | CASSYSGGTEAFF
12 | NA | NA | TRBJ1-1 | TRBV2 | TGTGCCAGCAGTGATCGGAACACTGAAGCTTTCTTT | CASSDRNTEAFF
19 | NA | NA | TRBJ1-6 | TRBV7-8 | TGTGCCAGCAGCGGAGGCCCGGGGGTCAGGGACGATCGGAATTCACCCCTCCACTTT | CASSGGPGVRDDRNSPLHF
14 | NA | NA | TRBJ2-1 | TRBV6-2/TRBV6-3 | TGTGCCAGCAGCCGCAACTCGAATAACAATGAGCAGTTCTTC | CASSRNSNNNEQFF